Listed here is a single T cell receptor (beta chain). This sample was taken from a study of T cell clones after liver transplantation. Trimming removed 5 bases from V and 0 bases from J, with 10 bases in between. Germline CDR1 and CDR2: MNHEY and SMNVEV (reference sequence). This CDR3 has 15 amino acids. Assay used: immunoSEQ multiplex PCR; TCRdb lists only in-frame clones, some missing. The data show around 35,000 clones, approximately 96% seen once. The sequences come from CD8+ T cells from blood, collected 12 months after liver transplant. This chain uses TRBV27 with TRBJ1-4; D not certain. The sequence was collected from a human patient who received a liver transplant. Some T cells here may be from the graft donor. The CDR3 reads CASSPELATNEKLFF. CDR3 DNA: TGTGCCAGCAGTCCTGAACTGGCAACTAATGAAAAACTGTTTTTT.